The rows below give T cell receptor beta chains drawn from one sample of a study of cytomegalovirus exposure and HLA in healthy donors. Sequencing was performed with immunoSEQ multiplex PCR; in TCRdb, only in-frame clones are kept and a portion is missing. This repertoire includes tens of thousands of clones. The specimen was PBMCs. Receptors were obtained from a male donor in good health and CMV-seronegative. CDR3s include the opening cysteine and the closing phenylalanine or tryptophan. The order of the fields is clone size, V gene, CDR3 protein. Expanded clones are given a class, and other clones once, few, many or no size at all.

. | TRBV4-1 | CASSQTGGAGTEAFF
. | TRBV10-1 | CASSGAGSYNEQFF
. | TRBV6-6 | CASSYSMGGWNQPQHF
medium-sized | TRBV11-1 | CASSSGLGDYNEQFF
. | TRBV7-2 | CASSLVSIQNTEAFF
. | TRBV9 | CASSSRLAGGPYEQYF
. | TRBV18 | CASSPDRSTEAFF
. | TRBV2 | CASSDDGEDEQFF
. | TRBV29-1 | CSVKLVPGLAGATSVSLYEQYF
. | TRBV4-1 | CASSPGDETQYF
. | TRBV19 | CASGGGYQNEQFF
. | TRBV27 | CASGRATATNEKLFF
. | TRBV28 | CATQRGATEAFF
. | TRBV30 | CACPGYGELFF
. | TRBV11-2 | CASRGQGGSYEQYF
. | TRBV19 | CASSDLRQGNTEAFF
. | TRBV7-8 | CASSLAPGDLYEQYF
. | TRBV5-1 | CASSPGGTGGAFF
. | TRBV9 | CASSVATSGVGSGEKLFF
. | TRBV6-5 | CASSDSSRGYGYTF
. | TRBV28 | CASSLPGMAYEQYF
. | TRBV7-9 | CASSLQENQPQHF
. | TRBV11-2 | CASSGRSYEQYF
. | TRBV7-2 | CASSLSGTGIYEQYF
. | TRBV6-6 | CASRPGTGRGTDTQYF
. | TRBV11-2 | CASSPRVGRLVETQYF
. | TRBV4-1 | CASSPLGLTEAFF
. | TRBV5-5 | CASSLAPTGGSYEQYF
. | TRBV7-6 | CASSPGTGAGGTEAFF
medium-sized | TRBV4-2 | CASSQSGLEGYNEQFF
. | TRBV28 | CASGEATDTQYF
. | TRBV5-5 | CASSLQGYTEAFF
. | TRBV5-4 | CASSLGTSGRAGYNEQFF
. | TRBV6-1 | CASSLRNSPLHF
. | TRBV4-3 | CASSQEAFNEQFF
. | TRBV5-1 | CASSDRGRRTEAFF
. | TRBV4-1 | CASSQEGGQGAQKLFF
. | TRBV9 | CASSAGRGGSRYNEQFF
. | TRBV7-4 | CASSPRGGWTEAFF
. | TRBV5-8 | CASNTGLEQYF
. | TRBV10-3 | CAISESAGREKLFF
. | TRBV4-1 | CASPGSVFLGGEPDTQYF
. | TRBV4-3 | CASSQDLAVQPQHF
. | TRBV4-3 | CASSQDIQRETDTQYF
. | TRBV7-9 | CASSPSFSPYEQYF
. | TRBV18 | CASSPQRGYNEQFF
. | TRBV19 | CASSILTGGNEKLFF
. | TRBV6-1 | CASSEAVGAFF
. | TRBV11-2 | CAILQGAGSPLHF
. | TRBV29-1 | CSVEVTGPETQYF
. | TRBV25-1 | CASRGTKGRINEQFF
. | TRBV19 | CASSMLLGLAVTDTQYF
. | TRBV4-1 | CASSRLLRGASWANVLTF